A selection of T cell receptor beta chains follows, all from one sample in a study of T-cell reconstitution after alpha-beta-depleted transplantation in children. Each CDR3 protein gets one entry after TCRdb re-called the PCR reads with MiXCR. The table has hundreds of thousands of distinct CDR3 sequences, approximately 22% seen once. The sequences come from PBMCs, mostly from graft donor cells, collected 360 days after TCRalphabeta/CD19-depleted stem cell transplant. The origin of the receptors is a boy under three years old who had a stem cell transplant for acute myeloid leukemia, so the T cells may come from the graft donor. CDR3s include the opening cysteine and the closing phenylalanine or tryptophan.

cdr3_aa j_call v_call
CSARDRPGQGNYEQYF TRBJ2-7 TRBV20-1
CASSSTGSPGELFF TRBJ2-2 TRBV18
CASSYWAGPSGANVLTF TRBJ2-6 TRBV6-5
CASSLGLAGGSSYNEQFF TRBJ2-1 TRBV12-3/TRBV12-4
CASSLPGTEYNEQFF TRBJ2-1 TRBV11-3
CSARDPGLAVQETQYF TRBJ2-5 TRBV20-1
CASSYSPGLAGGLQNEQFF TRBJ2-1 TRBV6-5
CASNRGQYTGELFF TRBJ2-2 TRBV25-1
CSARDSGGGLQETQYF TRBJ2-5 TRBV20-1
CSVHHTGAPLFTDTQYF TRBJ2-3 TRBV29-1
CASSSRRDRGTYEQYF TRBJ2-7 TRBV7-9
CASTSGFHTEAFF TRBJ1-1 TRBV12-3/TRBV12-4
CASSFGSTYEQYF TRBJ2-7 TRBV7-6
CASFHTQGHYNEQFF TRBJ2-1 TRBV12-3/TRBV12-4
CSASPGPGHGTGELFF TRBJ2-2 TRBV20-1
CASTSGTAFQETQYF TRBJ2-5 TRBV12-3/TRBV12-4
CASSLLDTEAFF TRBJ1-1 TRBV7-2
CASSNQPPAAFTDTQYF TRBJ2-3 TRBV6-5
CASSQTSGTGAFF TRBJ1-1 TRBV7-9
CSARAPGTSLYEQYF TRBJ2-7 TRBV20-1
CASSPPGQGAFGNEKLFF TRBJ1-4 TRBV28
CASSLGGTVVGEQYF TRBJ2-7 TRBV7-9
CATSFKGDTGELFF TRBJ2-2 TRBV15
CASSLAVGISNTGELFF TRBJ2-2 TRBV7-9
CASRPRGTPGETQYF TRBJ2-5 TRBV6-2/TRBV6-3
CASSQGVGNGYTF TRBJ1-2 TRBV3-1
CASSLKHPTDTQYF TRBJ2-3 TRBV12-3/TRBV12-4
CASSLGRLDTEAFF TRBJ1-1 TRBV7-2
CASSSRMAGELFF TRBJ2-2 TRBV12-3/TRBV12-4
CASSYEHRQNTEAFF TRBJ1-1 TRBV6-5
CASSTTRRGRVDTGELFF TRBJ2-2 TRBV19
CASSPTISYGYTF TRBJ1-2 TRBV12-3/TRBV12-4
CSAIAGYGELFF TRBJ2-2 TRBV20-1
CSVELGDSTYNEQFF TRBJ2-1 TRBV29-1
CASSFAASWSSYNEQFF TRBJ2-1 TRBV7-9
CSVEEGKGSEKLFF TRBJ1-4 TRBV29-1
CASSLVGTHNEQFF TRBJ2-1 TRBV7-8
CSVPGRTTVTGELFF TRBJ2-2 TRBV20-1
CSARGSGAVTDTQYF TRBJ2-3 TRBV20-1
CASSSTSGQYNEQFF TRBJ2-1 TRBV6-2/TRBV6-3
CSLPLAGGTDTQYF TRBJ2-3 TRBV29-1
CATSDSGQNYNEQFF TRBJ2-1 TRBV24-1
CASSLVVKTQYF TRBJ2-5 TRBV7-2
CASSPRGGEGQPQHF TRBJ1-5 TRBV7-3
CATSPGPTYNEQFF TRBJ2-1 TRBV24-1
CASSPTLGQMGGYTF TRBJ1-2 TRBV5-6
CASSLDQAGELFF TRBJ2-2 TRBV5-1
CSAIPRPLGVQETQYF TRBJ2-5 TRBV20-1
CASSYFPDREAGELFF TRBJ2-2 TRBV6-2/TRBV6-3
CASSSDRYTDTQYF TRBJ2-3 TRBV7-7
CASSSGAELGDTQYF TRBJ2-3 TRBV12-3/TRBV12-4
CASSKSIDRDQPQHF TRBJ1-5 TRBV28
CASSQWAAGTNSYNEQFF TRBJ2-1 TRBV3-1
CSVEAPFSGRMVDTQYF TRBJ2-3 TRBV29-1
CAVQAANTEAFF TRBJ1-1 TRBV6-1
CASSLVKNTQYF TRBJ2-3 TRBV5-6
CASSSLYGYTF TRBJ1-2 TRBV28
CSARPPNTGELFF TRBJ2-2 TRBV20-1
CASSPGPDYGYTF TRBJ1-2 TRBV12-3/TRBV12-4